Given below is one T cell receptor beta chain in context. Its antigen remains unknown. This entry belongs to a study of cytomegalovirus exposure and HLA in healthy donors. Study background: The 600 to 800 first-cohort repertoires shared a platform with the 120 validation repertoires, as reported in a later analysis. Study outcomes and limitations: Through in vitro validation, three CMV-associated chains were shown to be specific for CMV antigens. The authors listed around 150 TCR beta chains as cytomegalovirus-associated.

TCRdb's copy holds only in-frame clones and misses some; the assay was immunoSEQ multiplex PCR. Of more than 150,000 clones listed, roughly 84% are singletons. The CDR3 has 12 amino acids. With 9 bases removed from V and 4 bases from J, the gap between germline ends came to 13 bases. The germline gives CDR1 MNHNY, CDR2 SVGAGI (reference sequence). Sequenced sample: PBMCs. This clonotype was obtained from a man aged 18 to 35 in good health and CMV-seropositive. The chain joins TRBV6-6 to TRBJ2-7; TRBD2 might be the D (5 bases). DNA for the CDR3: TGTGCCAGTCTGGGAGATCGGTACGAGCAGTACTTC. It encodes CASLGDRYEQYF.